The clone carrying this TCR beta chain was counted only a few times. What it recognizes is unknown. This record belongs to a study of T-cell memory formation after mild COVID-19. Constant-segment primers served in 5'RACE that generated TCR alpha and TCR beta cDNA libraries bearing sample barcodes and UMIs. TCRdb used MiXCR to reprocess the 5' RACE reads, holding one entry per CDR3 protein. The table has 150,000 to 200,000 distinct CDR3 sequences, about 14% seen once. Notes on the study in general: CM and EM subsets held most contracting CD4+ clones; EMRA held CD8+ ones. Several responding clones turned up in pre-infection memory, indicating that cross-reactive memory may have taken part.

The CDR3 is made up of 14 amino acids. V lost 6 bases, J lost 0 bases, and 8 bases lay in between. This receptor was identified in an adult woman who had mild COVID-19 (a few samples of this study predate the infection). Cell type and time point are not known. The chain has TRBV12-3 or TRBV12-4 and TRBJ2-2; D is unclear. Specimen: PBMCs or a T cell subset sorted from them (not recorded which). CDR3 sequence: CASSLHANTGELFF. The CDR3 DNA is TGTGCCAGCAGCCTACACGCGAACACCGGGGAGCTGTTTTTT.